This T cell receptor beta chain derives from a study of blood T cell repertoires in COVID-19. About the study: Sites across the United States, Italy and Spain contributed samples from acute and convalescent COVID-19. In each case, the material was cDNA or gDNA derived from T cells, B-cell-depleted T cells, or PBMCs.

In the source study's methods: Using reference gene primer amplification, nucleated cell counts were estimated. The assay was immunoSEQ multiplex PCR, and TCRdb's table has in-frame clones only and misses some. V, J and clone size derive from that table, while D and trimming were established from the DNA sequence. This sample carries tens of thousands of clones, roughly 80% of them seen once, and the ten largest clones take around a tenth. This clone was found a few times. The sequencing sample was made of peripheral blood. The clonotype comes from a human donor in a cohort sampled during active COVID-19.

CDR3 protein: CASTTGPSGNTIYF. The CDR3 DNA reads as TGTGCCAGCACGACAGGTCCATCTGGAAACACCATATATTTT. The gene calls are TRBV7-2 and TRBJ1-3, with D possibly TRBD1 on 6 matching bases. V lost 7 bases and J lost 1, with 11 bases in between. This CDR3 spans 14 amino acids. Germline V gives CDR1 SGHTA, CDR2 FQGNSA.